This TCR beta chain comes out of a study of CD8 T cells in ankylosing spondylitis. As to this clonotype: Its antigen is unidentified.

The V gene end was trimmed by 3 bases and the J gene end by 5 bases; junction bases not matched to a gene: 1. The CDR3 has 14 amino acids. Germline assignment: CDR1 SGDLS and CDR2 YYNGEE. The study's findings and limits: As for the disease-linked clones, they showed a CD8+ phenotype and occurred at relatively low frequencies in peripheral blood. Significantly higher representation of disease-linked clones was reported for matched ankylosing spondylitis synovial fluid. Earlier reports found some motif variants in synovial fluid and blood in reactive arthritis.

Molecular-barcoded quantitative 5'-RACE produced these TCR beta libraries. MiXCR was run by TCRdb on the 5' RACE reads, yielding one entry per CDR3 protein. There are around 40,000 distinct CDR3 sequences in the sample; 2.7% occur only once, and 4% to 5.5% lies in the top ten. The sequence derives from a male donor with ankylosing spondylitis or in good health (not recorded which). Sequences were obtained from blood, either unsorted or a sorted T cell fraction (not recorded which). The V and J genes are TRBV9 and TRBJ2-2; 10 nucleotides line up with TRBD2. The DNA of the CDR3 is TGTGCCAGCAGCGCTAGCGGGAGTACCGGGGAGCTGTTTTTT. Translating it yields CASSASGSTGELFF.